A single sample gave rise to the 3 T cell receptor beta chains below, sequenced in a study of cytomegalovirus exposure and HLA in healthy donors. Profiled with immunoSEQ multiplex PCR; TCRdb holds only in-frame clones, not every one. The sample contains more than 60,000 clones, approximately 90% of which appear only once. The material sequenced was PBMCs. These TCRs come from a woman aged 18-35 years in good health and CMV-seronegative.

The chain recombines TRBV28 with TRBJ2-5, with D unclear. Germline CDR1 and CDR2: MDHEN and SYDVKM. Deletions cut 4 bases from V and 10 bases from J, with 19 bases between. The length of the CDR3 is 14 residues. DNA for the CDR3: TGTGCCAGCAGTTCCCAATACCCGACTGGCCGCCAGTACTTC. Its protein is CASSSQYPTGRQYF.

The chain uses TRBV6-5 and TRBJ2-6; D unresolved. The CDR3 is 16 residues long. V was pared by 0 bases and J by 4 bases, with 10 bases between. From germline, CDR1 is MNHEY and CDR2 SVGAGI. The DNA of the CDR3 is TGTGCCAGCAGTTACTCGAGGTTTTCCGGGGCCAACGTCCTGACTTTC. Residues: CASSYSRFSGANVLTF.

J is TRBJ2-7 and V is TRBV28; D possibly corresponds to TRBD1 (6 bases). The ends were cut back, 5 bases at V and 0 bases at J, with 14 bases in the middle. The CDR3 contains 15 residues. From germline, CDR1 is MDHEN and CDR2 SYDVKM. CDR3 DNA sequence: TGTGCCAGCAGTCCGCTAGACAGGAGCTCCTACGAGCAGTACTTC. Translated: CASSPLDRSSYEQYF.